This T cell receptor (beta chain) was sequenced during a study of T cells in Graves' hyperthyroidism and ophthalmopathy. Trimming at V came to 3 bases and at J to 2 bases, leaving 14 bases not matched to a gene. This CDR3 region has 20 residues. RNA transcripts served as the template for amplifying TCR beta CDR3 regions. During a first-round RT-PCR of the TCR CDR3, the HTBI primer set was used. TCRdb recomputed calls from the multiplex PCR reads with MiXCR, one row per CDR3 protein. The sample has hundreds of thousands of distinct CDR3 sequences, 13% seen once; the top ten hold over 8.5%. This clonotype was counted ten times or more.

Material for sequencing was blood. The V gene is TRBV12-3 or TRBV12-4, the J gene TRBJ1-5; 12 bases are a match to TRBD1. This TCR derives from a woman younger than 30 with Graves' hyperthyroidism. CDR3 protein: CASSLTTGTGGAKGNQPQHF. The CDR3 region has the DNA TGTGCCAGCAGTTTGACTACCGGGACAGGGGGCGCGAAGGGCAATCAGCCCCAGCATTTT.